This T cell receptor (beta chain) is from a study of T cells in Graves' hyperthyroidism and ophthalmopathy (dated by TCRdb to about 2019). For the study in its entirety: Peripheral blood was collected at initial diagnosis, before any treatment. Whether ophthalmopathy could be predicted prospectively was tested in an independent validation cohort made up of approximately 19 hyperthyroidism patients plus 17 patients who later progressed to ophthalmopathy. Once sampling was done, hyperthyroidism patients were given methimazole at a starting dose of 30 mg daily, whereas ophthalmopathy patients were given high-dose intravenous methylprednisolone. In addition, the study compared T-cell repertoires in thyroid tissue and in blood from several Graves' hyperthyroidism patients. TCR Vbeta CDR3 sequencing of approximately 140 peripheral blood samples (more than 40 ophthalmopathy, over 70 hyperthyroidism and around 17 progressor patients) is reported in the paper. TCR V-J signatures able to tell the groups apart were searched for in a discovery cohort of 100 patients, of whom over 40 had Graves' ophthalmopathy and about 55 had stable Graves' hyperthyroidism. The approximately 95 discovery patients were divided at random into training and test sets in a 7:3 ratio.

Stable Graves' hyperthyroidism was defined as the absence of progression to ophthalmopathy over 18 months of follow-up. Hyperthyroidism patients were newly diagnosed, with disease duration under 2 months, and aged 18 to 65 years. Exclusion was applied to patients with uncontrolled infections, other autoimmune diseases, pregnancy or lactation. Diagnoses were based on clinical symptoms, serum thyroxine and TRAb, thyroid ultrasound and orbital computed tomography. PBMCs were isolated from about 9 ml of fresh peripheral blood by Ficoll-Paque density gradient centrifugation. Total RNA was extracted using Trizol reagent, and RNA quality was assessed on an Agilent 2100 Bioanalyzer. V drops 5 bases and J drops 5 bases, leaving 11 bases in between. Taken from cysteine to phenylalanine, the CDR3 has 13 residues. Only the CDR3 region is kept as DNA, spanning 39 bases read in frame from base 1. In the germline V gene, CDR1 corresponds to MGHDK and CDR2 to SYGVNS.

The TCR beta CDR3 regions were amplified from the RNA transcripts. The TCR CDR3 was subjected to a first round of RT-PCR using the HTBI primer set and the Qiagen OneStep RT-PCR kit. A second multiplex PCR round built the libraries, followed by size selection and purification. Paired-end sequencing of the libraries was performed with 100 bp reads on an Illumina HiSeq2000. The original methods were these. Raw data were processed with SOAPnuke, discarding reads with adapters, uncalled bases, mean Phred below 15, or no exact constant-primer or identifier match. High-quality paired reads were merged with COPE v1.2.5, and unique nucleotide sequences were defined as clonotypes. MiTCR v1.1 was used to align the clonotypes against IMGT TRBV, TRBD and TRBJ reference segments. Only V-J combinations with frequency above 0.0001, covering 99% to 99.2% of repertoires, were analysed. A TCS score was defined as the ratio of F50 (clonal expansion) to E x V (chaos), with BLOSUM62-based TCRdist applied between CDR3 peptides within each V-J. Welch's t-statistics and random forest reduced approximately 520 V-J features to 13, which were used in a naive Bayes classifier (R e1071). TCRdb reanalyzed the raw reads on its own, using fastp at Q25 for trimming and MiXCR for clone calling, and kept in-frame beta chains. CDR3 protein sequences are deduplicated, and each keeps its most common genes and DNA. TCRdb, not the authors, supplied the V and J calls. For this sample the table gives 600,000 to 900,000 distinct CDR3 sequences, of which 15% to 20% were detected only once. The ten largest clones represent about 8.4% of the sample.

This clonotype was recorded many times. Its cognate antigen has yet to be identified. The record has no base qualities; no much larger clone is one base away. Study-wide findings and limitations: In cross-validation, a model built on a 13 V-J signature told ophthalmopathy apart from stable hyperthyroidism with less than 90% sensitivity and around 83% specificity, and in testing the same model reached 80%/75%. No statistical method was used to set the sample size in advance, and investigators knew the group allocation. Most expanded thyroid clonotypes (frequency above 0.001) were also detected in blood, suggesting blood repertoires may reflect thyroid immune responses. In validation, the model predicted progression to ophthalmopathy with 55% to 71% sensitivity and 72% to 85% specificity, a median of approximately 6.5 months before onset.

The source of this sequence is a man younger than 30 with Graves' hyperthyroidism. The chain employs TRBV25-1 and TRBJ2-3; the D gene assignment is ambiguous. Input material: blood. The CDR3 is CASSSNLGDTQYF. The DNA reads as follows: TGTGCCAGCAGTTCAAATCTAGGAGATACGCAGTATTTT.